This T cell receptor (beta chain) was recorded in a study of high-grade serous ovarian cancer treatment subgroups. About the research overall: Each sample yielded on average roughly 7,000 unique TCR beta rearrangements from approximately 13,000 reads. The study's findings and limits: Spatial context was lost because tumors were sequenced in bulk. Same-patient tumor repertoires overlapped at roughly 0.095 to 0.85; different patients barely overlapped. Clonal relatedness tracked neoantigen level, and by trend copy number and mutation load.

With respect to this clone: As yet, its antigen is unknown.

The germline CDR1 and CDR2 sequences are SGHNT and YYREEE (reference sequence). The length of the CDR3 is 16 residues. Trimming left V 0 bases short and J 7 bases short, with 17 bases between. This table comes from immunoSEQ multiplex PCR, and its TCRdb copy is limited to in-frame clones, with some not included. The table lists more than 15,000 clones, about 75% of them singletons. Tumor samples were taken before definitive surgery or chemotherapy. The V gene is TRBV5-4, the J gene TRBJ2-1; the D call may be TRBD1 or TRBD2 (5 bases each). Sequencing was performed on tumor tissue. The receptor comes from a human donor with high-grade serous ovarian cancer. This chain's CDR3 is CASSLGLGGVANEQFF. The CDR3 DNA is TGTGCCAGCAGCTTGGGTCTTGGGGGAGTAGCAAATGAGCAGTTCTTC.